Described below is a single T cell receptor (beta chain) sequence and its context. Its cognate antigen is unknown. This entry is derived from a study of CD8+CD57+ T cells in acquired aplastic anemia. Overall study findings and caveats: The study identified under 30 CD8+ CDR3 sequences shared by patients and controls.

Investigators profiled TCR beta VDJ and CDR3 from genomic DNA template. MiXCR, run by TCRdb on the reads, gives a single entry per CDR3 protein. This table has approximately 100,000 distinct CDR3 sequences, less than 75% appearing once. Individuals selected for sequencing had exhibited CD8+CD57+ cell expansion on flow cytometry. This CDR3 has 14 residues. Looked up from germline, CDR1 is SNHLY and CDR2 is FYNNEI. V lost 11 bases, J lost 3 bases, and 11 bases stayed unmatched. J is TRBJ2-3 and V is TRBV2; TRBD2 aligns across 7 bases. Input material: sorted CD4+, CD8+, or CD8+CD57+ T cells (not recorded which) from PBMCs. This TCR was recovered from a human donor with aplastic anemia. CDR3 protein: CAVRDYERTDTQYF. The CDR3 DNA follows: TGTGCCGTCCGGGACTACGAGCGGACAGATACGCAGTATTTT. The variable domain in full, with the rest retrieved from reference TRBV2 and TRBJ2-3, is EPEVTQTPSHQVTQMGQEVILRCVPISNHLYFYWYRQILGQKVEFLVSFYNNEISEKSEIFDDQFSVERPDGSNFTLKIRSTKLEDSAMYFCAVRDYERTDTQYFGPGTRLTVL.